The count of the clone carrying this T cell receptor (beta chain) is one. This entry comes from a study of blood T cell repertoires in COVID-19. Sequencing was performed with immunoSEQ multiplex PCR; in TCRdb, only in-frame clones are kept and a portion is missing. The table has over 150,000 clones, roughly 71% seen once; the top ten hold more than 3%. The CDR3 is 14 amino acids. Deletions cut 0 bases from V and 0 bases from J, with 6 bases between. Germline V gene lookup returns CDR1 KGHSH and CDR2 LQKENI. Sequencing was done on a sample of peripheral blood. The chain has TRBV18 and TRBJ2-7, with a possible D match to TRBD2 (5 bases). The receptor was isolated from a woman of 80 years or more with acute or convalescent COVID-19. CDR3 nucleotide sequence: TGTGCCAGCTCACCACCGGGGAGCTCCTACGAGCAGTACTTC. It encodes CASSPPGSSYEQYF.